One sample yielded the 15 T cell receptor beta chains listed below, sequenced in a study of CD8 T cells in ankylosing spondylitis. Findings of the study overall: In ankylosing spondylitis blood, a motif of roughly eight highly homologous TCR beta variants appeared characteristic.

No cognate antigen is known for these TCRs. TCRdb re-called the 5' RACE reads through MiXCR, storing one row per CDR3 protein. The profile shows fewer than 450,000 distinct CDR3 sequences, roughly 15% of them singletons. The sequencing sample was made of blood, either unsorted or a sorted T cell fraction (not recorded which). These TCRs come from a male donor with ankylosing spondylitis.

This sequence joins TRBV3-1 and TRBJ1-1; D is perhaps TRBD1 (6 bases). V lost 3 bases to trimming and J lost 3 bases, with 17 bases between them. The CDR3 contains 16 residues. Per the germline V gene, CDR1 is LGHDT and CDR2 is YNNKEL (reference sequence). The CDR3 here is CASSQTTGRGDTEAFF. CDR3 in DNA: TGTGCCAGCAGCCAGACAACGGGGAGGGGGGACACTGAAGCTTTCTTT.

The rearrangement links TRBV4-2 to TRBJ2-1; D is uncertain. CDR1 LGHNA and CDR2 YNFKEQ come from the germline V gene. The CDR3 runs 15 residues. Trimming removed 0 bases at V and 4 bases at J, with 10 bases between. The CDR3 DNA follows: TGTGCCAGCAGCCAAGAGGATAGCCAATACAATGAGCAGTTCTTC. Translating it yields CASSQEDSQYNEQFF.

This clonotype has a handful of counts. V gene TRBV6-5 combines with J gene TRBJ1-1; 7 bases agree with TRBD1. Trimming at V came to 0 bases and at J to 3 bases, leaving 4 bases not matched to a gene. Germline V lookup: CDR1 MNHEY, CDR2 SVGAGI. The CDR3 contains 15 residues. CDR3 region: CASSYSRQGHTEAFF. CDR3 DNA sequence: TGTGCCAGCAGTTACTCGAGACAGGGCCACACTGAAGCTTTCTTT.

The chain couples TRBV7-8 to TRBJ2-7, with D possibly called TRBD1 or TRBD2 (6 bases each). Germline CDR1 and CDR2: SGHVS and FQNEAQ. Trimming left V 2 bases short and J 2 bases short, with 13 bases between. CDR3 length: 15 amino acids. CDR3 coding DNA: TGTGCCAGCAGCTTACGGGCAGGGGAGGCCTACGAGCAGTACTTC. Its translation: CASSLRAGEAYEQYF.

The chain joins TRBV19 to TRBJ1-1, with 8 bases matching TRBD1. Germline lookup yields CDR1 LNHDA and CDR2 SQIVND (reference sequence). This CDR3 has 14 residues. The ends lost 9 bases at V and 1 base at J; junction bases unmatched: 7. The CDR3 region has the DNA TGTGCCAGGACGACCGGGACAGGGAACACTGAAGCTTTCTTT. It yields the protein CARTTGTGNTEAFF.

Here the CDR3 DNA reads TGCAGTGCGGGGACAGGAGGAACGGCTAACTATGGCTACACCTTC. It encodes CSAGTGGTANYGYTF. The rearrangement joins TRBV20-1 to TRBJ1-2, with 8 nucleotides matching TRBD1. Trimming cost V 6 bases and J 0 bases; bases outside gene matches: 9. This CDR3 spans 15 amino acids. CDR1 is DFQATT and CDR2 is SNEGSKA in the germline V gene (reference sequence).

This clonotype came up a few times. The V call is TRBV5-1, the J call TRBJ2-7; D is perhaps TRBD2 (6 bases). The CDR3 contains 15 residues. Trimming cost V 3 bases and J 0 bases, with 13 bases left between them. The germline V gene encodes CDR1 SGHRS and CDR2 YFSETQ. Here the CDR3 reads CASSSGGGYSYEQYF. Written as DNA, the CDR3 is TGCGCCAGCAGCTCCGGTGGGGGGTACTCCTACGAGCAGTACTTC. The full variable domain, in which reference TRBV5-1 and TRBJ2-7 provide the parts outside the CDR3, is KAGVTQTPRYLIKTRGQQVTLSCSPISGHRSVSWYQQTPGQGLQFLFEYFSETQRNKGNFPGRFSGRQFSNSRSEMNVSTLELGDSALYLCASSSGGGYSYEQYFGPGTRLTVT.

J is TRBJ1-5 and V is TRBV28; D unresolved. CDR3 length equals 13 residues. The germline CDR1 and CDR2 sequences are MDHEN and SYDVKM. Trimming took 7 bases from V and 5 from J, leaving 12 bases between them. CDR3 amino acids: CASTPGDYQPQHF. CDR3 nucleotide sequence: TGTGCCAGCACCCCCGGGGATTATCAGCCCCAGCATTTT.

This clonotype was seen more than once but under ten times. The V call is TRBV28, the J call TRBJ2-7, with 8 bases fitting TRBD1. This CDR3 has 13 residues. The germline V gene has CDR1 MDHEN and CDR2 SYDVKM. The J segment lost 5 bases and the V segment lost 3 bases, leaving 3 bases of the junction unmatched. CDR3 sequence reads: CASSLPGGDEQYF. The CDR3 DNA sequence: TGTGCCAGCAGTTTGCCAGGGGGCGACGAGCAGTACTTC.

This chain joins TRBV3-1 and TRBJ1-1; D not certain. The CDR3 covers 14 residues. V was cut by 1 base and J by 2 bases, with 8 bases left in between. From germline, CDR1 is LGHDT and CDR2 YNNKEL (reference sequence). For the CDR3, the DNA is TGTGCCAGCAGCCAAGCACAGATAAACACTGAAGCTTTCTTT. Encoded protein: CASSQAQINTEAFF.

This CDR3 is CASSVGQGVNYGYTF. Written as DNA, the CDR3 is TGTGCCAGCAGCGTGGGACAGGGGGTGAACTATGGCTACACCTTC. The chain joins TRBV5-5 to TRBJ1-2, with 11 bases matching TRBD1. Germline V CDR1 and CDR2: SGHKS, YYEKEE (reference sequence). The CDR3 runs 15 residues. J was trimmed by 2 bases and V by 4 bases; bases with no gene match: 4.

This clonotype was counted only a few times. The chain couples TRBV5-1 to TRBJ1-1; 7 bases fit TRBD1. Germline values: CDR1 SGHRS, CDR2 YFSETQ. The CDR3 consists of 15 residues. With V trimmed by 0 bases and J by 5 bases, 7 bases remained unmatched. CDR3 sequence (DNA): TGCGCCAGCAGCTTGGACCGGACAGGATGGACTGAAGCTTTCTTT. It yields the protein CASSLDRTGWTEAFF. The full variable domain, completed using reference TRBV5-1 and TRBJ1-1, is KAGVTQTPRYLIKTRGQQVTLSCSPISGHRSVSWYQQTPGQGLQFLFEYFSETQRNKGNFPGRFSGRQFSNSRSEMNVSTLELGDSALYLCASSLDRTGWTEAFFGQGTRLTVV.

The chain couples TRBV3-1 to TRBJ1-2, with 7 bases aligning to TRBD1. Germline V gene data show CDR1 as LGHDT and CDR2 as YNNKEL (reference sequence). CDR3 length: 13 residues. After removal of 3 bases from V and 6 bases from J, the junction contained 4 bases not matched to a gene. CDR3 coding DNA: TGTGCCAGCAGCCATGGCGACAGGGATGGCTACACCTTC. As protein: CASSHGDRDGYTF.

CDR3 in DNA: TGCGCCAGCAGACCGACGGGACAGGGGTACAATGAGCAGTTCTTC. Translation gives CASRPTGQGYNEQFF. This sequence joins TRBV5-1 and TRBJ2-1, with TRBD1 identical over 10 bases. V dropped 5 bases and J dropped 4; count of bases not matched to a gene: 6. The CDR3 is 15 residues long. The germline V gene has CDR1 SGHRS and CDR2 YFSETQ.

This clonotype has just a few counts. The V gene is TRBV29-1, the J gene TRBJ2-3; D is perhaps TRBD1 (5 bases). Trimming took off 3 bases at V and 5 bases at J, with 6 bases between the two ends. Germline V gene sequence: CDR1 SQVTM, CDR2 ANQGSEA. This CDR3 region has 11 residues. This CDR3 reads CSVDQGDTQYF. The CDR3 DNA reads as TGCAGCGTTGATCAGGGAGATACGCAGTATTTT.